The present T cell receptor beta chain was sequenced within a study of OX40 agonist ivuxolimab in advanced cancers. Some clones are missing from TCRdb's copy, which holds only in-frame ones; the method was immunoSEQ multiplex PCR. The sample lists around 60,000 clones; 87% were seen once. The CDR3 runs to 14 residues. V was trimmed by 2 bases and J by 5 bases, leaving 11 bases between them. Germline V gives CDR1 LNHDA, CDR2 SQIVND (reference sequence). The TCR comes from an adult with an advanced solid tumor such as melanoma, head and neck, liver or kidney cancer. Source: CD4+ or CD8+ T cells sorted from blood, taken in a trial of the OX40 agonist ivuxolimab. V and J are TRBV19 and TRBJ2-3, with D unresolved. The CDR3 sequence: CASSIPGLGDTQYF. The CDR3 nucleotides read TGTGCCAGTAGTATACCCGGGCTGGGAGATACGCAGTATTTT.